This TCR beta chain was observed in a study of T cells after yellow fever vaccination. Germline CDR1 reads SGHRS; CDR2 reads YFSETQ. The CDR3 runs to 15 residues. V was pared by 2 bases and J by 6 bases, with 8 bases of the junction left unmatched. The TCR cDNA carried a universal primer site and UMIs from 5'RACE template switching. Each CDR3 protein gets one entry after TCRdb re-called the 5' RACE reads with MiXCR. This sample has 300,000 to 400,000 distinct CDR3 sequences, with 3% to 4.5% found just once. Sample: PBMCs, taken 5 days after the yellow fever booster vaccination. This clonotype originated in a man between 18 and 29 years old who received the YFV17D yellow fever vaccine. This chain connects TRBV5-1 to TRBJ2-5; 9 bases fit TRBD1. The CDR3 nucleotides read TGCGCCAGCAGCTTATGGACAGGGGAGCAACAGACCCAGTACTTC. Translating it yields CASSLWTGEQQTQYF.